This T cell receptor beta chain was documented in a study of T cell responses to AZD1222 COVID-19 vaccine (dated by TCRdb to 2020 to 2023). The study in broad terms: TCR sequencing covered approximately 230 trial participants: 200 to 220 given two doses of AZD1222 and about 26 given two doses of MenACWY control vaccine. Enrollment into the trials was organized by age into subgroups of 18-55, 56-69 and 70-plus years, and those subgroups contained approximately 150, 30 and 60 TCR-sequenced participants, respectively. Study-level results and caveats: Because no samples from the day 14 peak response were available, repertoires could be characterized only after the peak T cell response. After two AZD1222 doses, both the breadth and the depth of spike-specific TCRs were significantly higher than at day 0 and than in MenACWY recipients. The 56-69-year group was small, and its depth increase did not reach significance, likely because of low power. CD4 TCRs associated with the vaccine covered the entire spike protein, and the dominant responses were in regions 160-218 and 743-854. Participants were mostly white British and included more females than males, and it was suggested by the authors that clonal diversity may have been underestimated. Reportedly, close to half of the unique spike-specific TCRs recognized epitopes lying outside the regions that are mutated in the B.1.351 and B.1.1.7 variants. Conclusions about previously exposed vaccinees were limited because only a handful of AZD1222 recipients were SARS-CoV-2 seropositive at baseline.

For this clone: It lacks a known antigen. No base-level quality is on record; no much larger clone is a single base apart.

Spanning cysteine to phenylalanine, the CDR3 consists of 16 amino acids. The sequence is cut down to CDR3 DNA, 48 bases in frame from base 1. V ends up 4 bases short and J 2 bases short, with an unmatched junction base count of 5. The germline V gene provides CDR1 SGDLS and CDR2 YYNGEE. In light of the paper, this sample's time point label describes: about 28 days (+/-7) after the second vaccine dose. AZD1222 recipients whose second dose came at about 4 weeks and those whose second dose came at about 12 weeks were combined into one group, since spike-specific TCR depth and breadth did not differ between the two schedules. Vaccinee samples were obtained from the UK trials COV001 and COV002, which included a single-blind randomized controlled phase 2/3 trial of AZD1222 (ChAdOx1 nCoV-19) in healthy adults. For TCRbeta chain sequencing, PBMC samples from trial participants were taken at day 0 and at day 28 after the second dose.

The CDR3 regions of human TCRbeta chains were analyzed by immunosequencing. The authors processed their data as follows. Repertoire TCRs were matched against a reference library of SARS-CoV-2-specific TCRs generated with the MIRA antigen-specificity platform. Breadth was defined as the fraction of unique TCRs that were SARS-CoV-2-associated. Depth was defined as the fraction of total T cells that were SARS-CoV-2-associated. Using the MIRA data, each spike-specific TCR was mapped to the spike region that the TCR reacts to and placed in a CD4 or CD8 class. Log10-transformed breadth and depth values were compared by one-way ANOVA with Sidak's multiple comparisons tests. TCRdb re-hosts the immuneACCESS table, in-frame sequences only. Its copies lack some clones; in the studies checked, an unresolved V gene accounts for under half of them, and the cause for the rest is not known. That table furnishes V, J and clone size, whereas the DNA furnished D and trimming. Here the sample has about 27,000 clones; about 92% occur a single time. The ten largest clones take up approximately 8% of the sample.

Here the chain combines TRBV9 and TRBJ2-3; TRBD2 lines up with 12 middle nucleotides. This material consisted of peripheral blood, taken 28 days after the second AZD1222 dose. This sequence was found in an adult who received the AZD1222 COVID-19 vaccine. The nucleotides are TGTGCCAGCAGCATAGGACTAGCGGGATCCACAGATACGCAGTATTTT. It is translated as CASSIGLAGSTDTQYF. With the portions outside the CDR3 filled from the reference TRBV9 and TRBJ2-3 genes, the complete variable region becomes DSGVTQTPKHLITATGQRVTLRCSPRSGDLSVYWYQQSLDQGLQFLIQYYNGEERAKGNILERFSAQQFPDLHSELNLSSLELGDSALYFCASSIGLAGSTDTQYFGPGTRLTVL.